The T cell receptor (beta chain) described here comes from a study of OX40 agonist ivuxolimab in advanced cancers. Turning to the study itself: Ivuxolimab, an agonist antibody against OX40 (CD134), was given to patients. Averaging 60 years in age, with a range of roughly 20 to 90, the cohort was around 87% male.

Method: immunoSEQ multiplex PCR; TCRdb's copy keeps in-frame clones and lacks some. The sample shows 20,000 to 25,000 clones, 70% to 85% of them seen only once. Study findings and constraints: Expansion of clones was among the lowest in partial responders at 0.1-3.0 mg/kg.

To note about this clone: Its specificity is unknown.

V gave up 0 bases and J gave up 1 base; unmatched junction bases: 4. Germline loops: CDR1 SGHDT, CDR2 YYEEEE. This CDR3 has 17 amino acids. This chain links TRBV5-6 with TRBJ2-1; 10 bases match TRBD2. The specimen was CD4+ or CD8+ T cells sorted from blood, collected in a trial of the OX40 agonist ivuxolimab. This sequence originates from an adult with an advanced solid tumor such as melanoma, head and neck, liver or kidney cancer. The CDR3 coding sequence is TGTGCCAGCAGCTTGGCGGCTAGCGGGAGTTCCTACAATGAGCAGTTCTTC. It yields the protein CASSLAASGSSYNEQFF. Using reference TRBV5-6 and TRBJ2-1 for the parts outside the CDR3, the full variable domain is DAGVTQSPTHLIKTRGQQVTLRCSPKSGHDTVSWYQQALGQGPQFIFQYYEEEERQRGNFPDRFSGHQFPNYSSELNVNALLLGDSALYLCASSLAASGSSYNEQFFGPGTRLTVL.